A selection of T cell receptor beta chains follows, all from one sample in a study of CD8 T cells in Susac syndrome. In TCRdb, the immunoSEQ multiplex PCR reads were re-called with MiXCR into one record per CDR3 protein. The table lists approximately 26,000 distinct CDR3 sequences, around 94% of them singletons, with 0.27% in the top ten. The sequencing input was CD8+ T cells from PBMCs. These receptors originate from a human donor in good health. Both conserved end residues are part of each CDR3. A D gene is named only where the DNA matches it firmly.

d_gene,v_gene,j_gene,CDR3nt,CDR3aa
-,TRBV5-1,TRBJ2-3,TGCGCCAGCAGCCCCAGCGTGGGGACAGATACGCAGTATTTT,CASSPSVGTDTQYF
TRBD2,TRBV27,TRBJ2-1,TGTGCCAGCAGTTCCCCCGCGCCCCCTAGCGGGGGGGCGAATGAGCAGTTCTTC,CASSSPAPPSGGANEQFF
-,TRBV6-2/TRBV6-3,TRBJ1-1,TGTGCCAGCAGTTACCCCACAATGAACACTGAAGCTTTCTTT,CASSYPTMNTEAFF
-,TRBV7-2,TRBJ2-1,TGTGCCAGCAGCTATAACAGTGGGTCCTACAATGAGCAGTTCTTC,CASSYNSGSYNEQFF
-,TRBV4-2,TRBJ2-7,TGTGCCAGCAGCCAAGATCCGGGTAGAATGTCCTACGAGCAGTACTTC,CASSQDPGRMSYEQYF
-,TRBV10-3,TRBJ2-1,TGTGCCATAGGGGTGGGGGATAGCTCCTACAATGAGCAGTTCTTC,CAIGVGDSSYNEQFF
TRBD1,TRBV12-3/TRBV12-4,TRBJ1-2,TGTGCCAGCAGTTCTGACAGGGGGTGGACTGGCTACACCTTC,CASSSDRGWTGYTF
TRBD2,TRBV29-1,TRBJ2-1,TGCAGCGTACTGCCGGGACTAGCGGGGGCCCCCCTGAAGGAGCAGTTCTTC,CSVLPGLAGAPLKEQFF
-,TRBV12-3/TRBV12-4,TRBJ2-7,TGTGCCAGCAGTTTTGGGAGAGAGCAGTACTTC,CASSFGREQYF
TRBD1,TRBV7-6,TRBJ1-4,TGTGCCAGCAGCGCCACCTCGGGACAGGCAACTAATGAAAAACTGTTTTTT,CASSATSGQATNEKLFF
-,TRBV6-2/TRBV6-3,TRBJ1-5,TGTGCCAGCAGTTACAGCACTTATAGCAATCAGCCCCAGCATTTT,CASSYSTYSNQPQHF
-,TRBV7-9,TRBJ1-1,TGTGCCAGCAGCTCCACCGGGACCGACACTGAAGCTTTCTTT,CASSSTGTDTEAFF
TRBD2,TRBV5-4,TRBJ2-7,TGTGCCAGCAGCTCTAGCGGGGCCTGGTCCGAGCAGTACTTC,CASSSSGAWSEQYF
TRBD1,TRBV7-9,TRBJ1-2,TGTGCCAGCAGGGGGGACAGGGAAATCTACACCTTC,CASRGDREIYTF
-,TRBV7-2,TRBJ1-5,TGTGCCAGCAGCAAGGGACAACGAAATCAGCCCCAGCATTTT,CASSKGQRNQPQHF
-,TRBV9,TRBJ2-3,TGTGCCAGCAGCCCCGACCGGTATTCGGATACGCAGTATTTT,CASSPDRYSDTQYF
-,TRBV7-2,TRBJ1-5,TGTGCCAGCAGCTCCCCAGGGGAGCTGGGGCAGCCCCAGCATTTT,CASSSPGELGQPQHF
-,TRBV6-1,TRBJ2-7,TGTGCCAGCACCCCAGCTCTAGGGGCCTCTCTCGAGCAGTACTTC,CASTPALGASLEQYF
TRBD2,TRBV12-3/TRBV12-4,TRBJ2-5,TGTGCCAGCAGTTTCATCGGGGGGTTACAAGAGACCCAGTACTTC,CASSFIGGLQETQYF
-,TRBV5-5,TRBJ2-2,TGTGCCAGCAGCTTTGAAGGCGGAAGGTACACCGGGGAGCTGTTTTTT,CASSFEGGRYTGELFF
-,TRBV4-1,TRBJ1-6,TGCGCCAGCAGTCCAACAGGGAGCTCCTATAATTCACCCCTCCACTTT,CASSPTGSSYNSPLHF
-,TRBV6-6,TRBJ1-1,TGTGCCAGCAGTACAGGGACTGAAGCTTTCTTT,CASSTGTEAFF
-,TRBV3-1,TRBJ2-2,TGTGCCAGCAGCCAAGATTTGGTAGGCGGTAACACCGGGGAGCTGTTTTTT,CASSQDLVGGNTGELFF
TRBD1,TRBV19,TRBJ1-6,TGTGCCAGTGGGTCCCGGGACAGAGGCTCCTATAATTCACCCCTCCACTTT,CASGSRDRGSYNSPLHF
-,TRBV6-2/TRBV6-3,TRBJ1-1,TGTGCCAGCAGTTACGAGAACACTGAAGCTTTCTTT,CASSYENTEAFF
TRBD1,TRBV7-8,TRBJ1-5,TGTGCCAGCAGCTTTTTCGGGACAGTCAATCAGCCCCAGCATTTT,CASSFFGTVNQPQHF